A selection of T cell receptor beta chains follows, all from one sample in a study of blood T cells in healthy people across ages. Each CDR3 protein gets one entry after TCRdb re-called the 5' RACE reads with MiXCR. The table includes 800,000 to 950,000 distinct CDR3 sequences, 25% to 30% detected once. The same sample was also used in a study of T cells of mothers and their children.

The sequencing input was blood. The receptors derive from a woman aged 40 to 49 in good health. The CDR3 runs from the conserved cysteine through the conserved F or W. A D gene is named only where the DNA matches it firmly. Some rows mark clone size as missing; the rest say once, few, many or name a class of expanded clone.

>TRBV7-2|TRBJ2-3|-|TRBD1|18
TGTGCCAGCAGCGACCGTAGGTCAGGGGGCCCTAGCACAGATACGCAGTATTTT
CASSDRRSGGPSTDTQYF
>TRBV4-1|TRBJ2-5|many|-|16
TGCGCCAGCAGCCAAGCTAGTGGTCGGGTCCAAGAGACCCAGTACTTC
CASSQASGRVQETQYF
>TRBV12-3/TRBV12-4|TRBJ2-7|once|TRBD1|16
TGTGCCAGCAGTCCAGGCCCGACAGGGGGCCGGGACGAGCAGTACTTC
CASSPGPTGGRDEQYF
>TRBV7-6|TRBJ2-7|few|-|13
TGTGCCAGCAGCCCCAGGACTACGGGAGCGCAGTACTTC
CASSPRTTGAQYF
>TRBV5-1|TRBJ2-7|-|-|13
TGCACCAGCAGTCTCGAGGGGGTTTACGAGCAGTACTTC
CTSSLEGVYEQYF
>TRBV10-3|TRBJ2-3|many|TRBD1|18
TGTGCCATCAGTGACTATGATGTTGCGACAGGGAGCACAGATACGCAGTATTTT
CAISDYDVATGSTDTQYF
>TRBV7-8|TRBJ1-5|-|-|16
TGTGCCAGCAGCTTAAGGCGGAAAAATAGCAATCAGCCCCAGCATTTT
CASSLRRKNSNQPQHF
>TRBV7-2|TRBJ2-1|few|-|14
TGTGCCAGCAGCTTAGCGCGGGATAGGAATGAGCAGTTCTTC
CASSLARDRNEQFF
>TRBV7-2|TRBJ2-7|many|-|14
TGTGCCAGCAGCCGCAGGGACGGATCTACGGAGCAGTACTTC
CASSRRDGSTEQYF
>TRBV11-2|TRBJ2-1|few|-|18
TGTGCCAGCACCCTAGGGGGCGGGGGCGGGAGACTCTACAATGAGCAGTTCTTC
CASTLGGGGGRLYNEQFF
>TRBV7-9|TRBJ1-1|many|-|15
TGTGCCAGCAGCCCATCGGGACATCCGAACACTGAAGCTTTCTTT
CASSPSGHPNTEAFF
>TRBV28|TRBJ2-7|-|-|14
TGTGCCAGCAGGACCCAAGGGATGCCCTACGAGCAGTACTTC
CASRTQGMPYEQYF
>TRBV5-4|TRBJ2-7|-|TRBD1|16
TGTGCCAGCAGCCAAAAAACGGGACAGGGCATCCACGAGCAGTACTTC
CASSQKTGQGIHEQYF
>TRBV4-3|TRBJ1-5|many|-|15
TGCGCCAGCAGCCAAGGGGGGGATAGCAATCAGCCCCAGCATTTT
CASSQGGDSNQPQHF
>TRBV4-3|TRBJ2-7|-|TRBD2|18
TGCGCCAGCAGCCAAGATTGGTTGGGGACTAGATCGGGGAACGAGCAGTACTTC
CASSQDWLGTRSGNEQYF
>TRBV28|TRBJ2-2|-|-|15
TGTGCCAGCAGTTTGCAAGCCGCGTACACCGGGGAGCTGTTTTTT
CASSLQAAYTGELFF
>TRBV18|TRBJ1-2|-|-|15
TGTGCCAGCTCACCTGGAATGCCGATTAACTATGGCTACACCTTC
CASSPGMPINYGYTF